This T cell receptor beta chain was observed in a study of cytomegalovirus exposure and HLA in healthy donors. Study-level information: Inside one of the first data releases sat tens of millions of unique TCRs taken from HLA-typed donors.

Healthy people donating bone marrow made up the donors. Nominal health characterized the donors when sampled, though unrecorded immune exposures were likely. The study ran its PCR with 60 Vbeta and 13 Jbeta primers. Assay used: immunoSEQ multiplex PCR; TCRdb lists only in-frame clones, some missing. The sample has 150,000 to 200,000 clones; about 13% are singletons. CDR3 size: 15 residues. After removal of 4 bases from V and 6 bases from J, the junction contained 6 bases not matched to a gene. Germline V lookup: CDR1 MGHDK, CDR2 SYGVNS. This clone occurred a few times. Antigen unknown. Regarding the study as a whole: Sequence variants that were highly shared formed a cluster that was likely a sequencing artifact.

The TCR originated in a man aged 50 to 60 in good health and CMV-seropositive. The material sequenced was PBMCs. This chain connects TRBV25-1 to TRBJ2-1, with 10 bases lining up with TRBD1. The CDR3, as DNA: TGTGCCAGCAGTGGGGCCGGGACAGGGGTCAATGAGCAGTTCTTC. This translates into CASSGAGTGVNEQFF.